This T cell receptor (beta chain) was captured in a study of OX40 agonist ivuxolimab in advanced cancers. Study-level information: Every patient in dose escalation had hepatocellular carcinoma, melanoma, renal cell or head and neck cancer. Males comprised around 78% of the group, whose mean age was approximately 60 years (range 23 to 79). Study-wide results and caveats: The specificity for antigen of the expanded peripheral T cells was not determined.

Concerning this clone: The antigen is unknown.

Exclusion of a patient followed from autoimmune disease history or systemic immunosuppression. This table comes from immunoSEQ multiplex PCR, and its TCRdb copy is limited to in-frame clones, with some not included. The table has 65,000 to 85,000 clones, around 87% seen once. Germline V gene sequence: CDR1 LNHDA, CDR2 SQIVND (reference sequence). With 5 bases removed from V and 4 bases from J, the gap between germline ends came to 14 bases. The CDR3 spans 14 residues. The chain carries TRBV19 and TRBJ1-1; TRBD1 might be the D (6 bases). The sample in question was CD4+ or CD8+ T cells sorted from blood, obtained in a trial of the OX40 agonist ivuxolimab. This clonotype was obtained from an adult with an advanced solid tumor such as melanoma, head and neck, liver or kidney cancer. CDR3 region: CASSLQGQGTEAFF. CDR3 sequence (DNA): TGTGCCAGTAGTCTACAGGGTCAGGGCACTGAAGCTTTCTTT. The variable domain in full, completed from reference TRBV19 and TRBJ1-1, reads DGGITQSPKYLFRKEGQNVTLSCEQNLNHDAMYWYRQDPGQGLRLIYYSQIVNDFQKGDIAEGYSVSREKKESFPLTVTSAQKNPTAFYLCASSLQGQGTEAFFGQGTRLTVV.